The 23 T cell receptor beta chains below were found in one sample sequenced in a study of OX40 agonist ivuxolimab in advanced cancers. Libraries were made using the immunoSEQ multiplex PCR assay. TCRdb re-hosts the immuneACCESS table, in-frame sequences only. Its copies lack some clones; in the studies checked, an unresolved V gene accounts for under half of them, and the cause for the rest is not known. The sample profile shows about 14,000 clones; around 79% of them were found once. 30% to 45% of the sample is in the top ten clones. The sequencing used CD4+ or CD8+ T cells sorted from blood, collected in a trial of the OX40 agonist ivuxolimab. The receptors stem from an adult with an advanced solid tumor such as melanoma, head and neck, liver or kidney cancer.

The CDR3 DNA reads TGTGCCACCAGCAACGGGAGGGGGACCCAGTACTTC. Its translation is CATSNGRGTQYF. The chain is built from TRBV15 and TRBJ2-5; TRBD2 agrees at 8 bases. Trimming cost V 4 bases and J 7 bases; bases outside gene matches: 2. The CDR3 has 12 residues. The germline CDR1 and CDR2 sequences are LNHNV and YYDKDF (reference sequence). The whole variable domain, remainder taken from reference TRBV15 and TRBJ2-5, is DAMVIQNPRYQVTQFGKPVTLSCSQTLNHNVMYWYQQKSSQAPKLLFHYYDKDFNNEADTPDNFQSRRPNTSFCFLDIRSPGLGDTAMYLCATSNGRGTQYFGPGTRLLVL.

The CDR3 DNA reads TGTGCCAGCAACCTAGAGGCCCAAGGTCCAGCGACAGATACGCAGTATTTT. Encoded protein: CASNLEAQGPATDTQYF. V is TRBV9 and J is TRBJ2-3; D unresolved. Per the germline V gene, CDR1 is SGDLS and CDR2 is YYNGEE. V dropped 6 bases and J dropped 3 bases, with 23 bases sitting between them. This CDR3 region has 17 residues.

The DNA for the CDR3 is TGTGCCAGTAGCCTCCCCACAGGGTACTATGGCTACACCTTC. It is translated as CASSLPTGYYGYTF. The chain links TRBV19 to TRBJ1-2; a possible D gene is TRBD1 (6 bases). The germline V and J ends were trimmed by 6 bases and 3 bases, with 14 bases remaining between them. The germline V gene has CDR1 LNHDA and CDR2 SQIVND (reference sequence). The length of the CDR3 is 14 residues.

The V call is TRBV7-3, the J call TRBJ2-5; D is perhaps TRBD1 (6 bases). V lost 4 bases, J lost 2 bases, and 14 bases lay in between. CDR3 length equals 15 residues. The V gene's germline CDR1 is SGHTA and CDR2 FQGTGA. CDR3 sequence reads: CASSSGTGTQETQYF. The CDR3, as DNA: TGTGCCAGCAGCTCTGGAACAGGGACGCAAGAGACCCAGTACTTC.

This clone was observed a handful of times. The J gene is TRBJ2-7, the V gene TRBV4-3; TRBD2 might be the D (6 bases). This CDR3 spans 16 amino acids. V was shortened by 0 bases and J by 3 bases, with 15 bases between the two germline ends. Germline CDR1 reads LGHNA; CDR2 reads YSLEER. CDR3 coding DNA: TGCGCCAGCAGCCAAGATGCGGGACCTCTATACTACGAGCAGTACTTC. This sequence encodes CASSQDAGPLYYEQYF.

This clone was counted between two and nine times. The chain couples TRBV4-3 to TRBJ1-1, with D unclear. This CDR3 spans 13 amino acids. V lost 4 bases and J lost 6, with 12 bases in between. CDR1 is LGHNA, CDR2 YSLEER, per germline. The CDR3 here is CASSPESSSEAFF. Here the CDR3 DNA reads TGCGCCAGCAGCCCAGAAAGCTCCTCTGAAGCTTTCTTT.

This clone was recorded a few times. CDR3 in DNA: TGTGCCAGCAGCGCCGGGACAGGGTCCTACAATGAGCAGTTCTTC. Protein: CASSAGTGSYNEQFF. The chain links TRBV5-6 to TRBJ2-1, with 9 bases identical to TRBD1. With V trimmed by 4 bases and J by 1 base, 3 bases remained unmatched. This CDR3 comprises 15 residues. CDR1 is SGHDT and CDR2 is YYEEEE in the germline V gene.

This chain connects TRBV25-1 to TRBJ2-5; D gene ambiguous. The CDR3 is made up of 14 amino acids. V was clipped by 7 bases and J by 3 bases, with 15 bases between them. Germline V lookup: CDR1 MGHDK, CDR2 SYGVNS. The CDR3 reads CASMGWTAKETQYF. DNA of the CDR3: TGTGCCAGCATGGGTTGGACCGCCAAAGAGACCCAGTACTTC.

This clone is termed medium-sized (0.01 to 0.1%). The chain uses TRBV7-2 and TRBJ1-1, with 7 nucleotides matching TRBD1. With V trimmed by 4 bases and J by 6 bases, 8 bases remained unmatched. CDR3 length: 14 residues. Germline lookup yields CDR1 SGHTA and CDR2 FQGNSA. CDR3 sequence: CASSWGQFGAEAFF. The CDR3 DNA sequence: TGTGCCAGCAGCTGGGGACAGTTTGGGGCTGAAGCTTTCTTT.

The chain recombines TRBV6-5 with TRBJ2-3; perhaps TRBD2 as D (6 bases). Germline loops: CDR1 MNHEY, CDR2 SVGAGI. The CDR3 loop spans 13 amino acids. The V end lost 6 bases, the J end lost 5 bases, and 12 bases lay between the germline ends. This CDR3 is CASSRLEGDTQYF. CDR3 sequence (DNA): TGTGCCAGCAGCCGCCTGGAGGGAGATACGCAGTATTTT.

This chain uses TRBV6-5 with TRBJ1-1; D unresolved. There are 14 residues in the CDR3. V was cut by 0 bases and J by 1 base, with 6 bases left in between. Germline V gives CDR1 MNHEY, CDR2 SVGAGI. For the CDR3, the DNA is TGTGCCAGCAGTTACTCACTGGGGAACACTGAAGCTTTCTTT. This codes for CASSYSLGNTEAFF.

The chain has TRBV28 and TRBJ1-2; D is ambiguous. The CDR3 spans 15 residues. Deletions cut 7 bases from V and 5 bases from J, with 20 bases between. Germline-derived CDR1 and CDR2 are MDHEN and SYDVKM. The CDR3 here is CASNGRDIPLYGYTF. In DNA form, the CDR3 reads TGTGCCAGCAACGGCCGTGACATTCCTTTATATGGCTACACCTTC.

The rearrangement uses TRBV7-2 and TRBJ2-1; D might be TRBD2 (6 bases). Trimming took 5 bases from V and 3 from J, leaving 11 bases between them. Germline V gene lookup returns CDR1 SGHTA and CDR2 FQGNSA. The CDR3 spans 14 residues. In DNA form, the CDR3 reads TGTGCCAGCAGCAGGGACTTGAACTACAATGAGCAGTTCTTC. Its protein is CASSRDLNYNEQFF.

The chain is built from TRBV19 and TRBJ2-1, with D possibly matching TRBD2 (5 bases). The CDR3 is made up of 16 amino acids. V shed 4 bases and J shed 1 base, with 14 bases lying between them. In germline, CDR1 is LNHDA, CDR2 SQIVND (reference sequence). The CDR3: CASSTRSGESYNEQFF. DNA of the CDR3: TGTGCCAGTAGTACGCGAAGCGGCGAGTCCTACAATGAGCAGTTCTTC.

The chain has TRBV18 and TRBJ2-3; 9 bases agree with TRBD1. J was trimmed by 4 bases and V by 2 bases; bases with no gene match: 7. Germline lookup yields CDR1 KGHSH and CDR2 LQKENI. The CDR3 consists of 16 residues. CDR3 sequence (DNA): TGTGCCAGCTCACCAGTGGGACAGGGATCCTCAGATACGCAGTATTTT. It yields the protein CASSPVGQGSSDTQYF.

V gene TRBV5-5 combines with J gene TRBJ1-1, with unresolved D. V lost 0 bases to trimming and J lost 6 bases, with 6 bases between them. The CDR3 totals 12 residues. Germline values: CDR1 SGHKS, CDR2 YYEKEE (reference sequence). The CDR3 is CASSLVGPEAFF. CDR3 DNA sequence: TGTGCCAGCAGCTTGGTAGGTCCTGAAGCTTTCTTT. Full variable domain (outside the CDR3, taken from reference TRBV5-5 and TRBJ1-1): DAGVTQSPTHLIKTRGQQVTLRCSPISGHKSVSWYQQVLGQGPQFIFQYYEKEERGRGNFPDRFSARQFPNYSSELNVNALLLGDSALYLCASSLVGPEAFFGQGTRLTVV.

The table lists this clone with a few counts. V and J are TRBV4-3 and TRBJ1-2, with 9 nucleotides matching TRBD1. The V gene end was trimmed by 0 bases and the J gene end by 8 bases; junction bases not matched to a gene: 4. The CDR3 covers 14 residues. Looked up from germline, CDR1 is LGHNA and CDR2 is YSLEER. The CDR3 sequence: CASSQDRTGDGYTF. Written as DNA, the CDR3 is TGCGCCAGCAGCCAAGATCGGACAGGGGACGGCTACACCTTC.

The chain couples TRBV5-6 to TRBJ1-1; D possibly corresponds to TRBD1 (6 bases). The CDR3 is 15 amino acids. CDR1 SGHDT and CDR2 YYEEEE come from the germline V gene. V was trimmed by 3 bases and J by 4 bases, leaving 16 bases between them. The CDR3: CASSSYLRDITEAFF. CDR3 in DNA: TGTGCCAGCAGCTCTTATCTCAGGGACATCACTGAAGCTTTCTTT.

This chain connects TRBV27 to TRBJ2-7, with D uncertain. Deletions cut 5 bases from V and 4 bases from J, with 12 bases between. The CDR3 spans 13 residues. Germline V lookup: CDR1 MNHEY, CDR2 SMNVEV (reference sequence). DNA of the CDR3: TGTGCCAGCAGTGACTTAACAAGATACGAGCAGTACTTC. Its protein is CASSDLTRYEQYF.

CDR3 sequence: CASSFAGGVSSYEQYF. The CDR3 region has the DNA TGCGCCAGCAGCTTCGCAGGGGGTGTCTCATCCTACGAGCAGTACTTC. The chain employs TRBV5-1 and TRBJ2-7, with TRBD1 matching over 7 bases. The CDR3 totals 16 residues. CDR1 is SGHRS, CDR2 YFSETQ, per germline. V shed 2 bases and J 1 base; nucleotides not matched to a gene: 9.

This clone has just a few counts. One junction end does not reproduce the germline sequence, and a read error may be involved. This chain joins TRBV9 and TRBJ1-1, with D unclear. There are 14 residues in the CDR3. Germline assignment: CDR1 SGDLS and CDR2 YYNGEE. CDR3 sequence (DNA): TGTGCCAGCAGCGTAGAAGACGCGAACCCTGAAGCTTTCTTT. Translating gives CASSVEDANPEAFF.

This rearrangement joins TRBV5-4 to TRBJ2-1; maybe TRBD2 (6 bases). The germline V and J ends were trimmed by 0 bases and 8 bases, with 9 bases remaining between them. The CDR3 totals 13 residues. From germline, CDR1 is SGHNT and CDR2 YYREEE (reference sequence). DNA for the CDR3: TGTGCCAGCAGCTTGGAAACTAGCTATGAGCAGTTCTTC. Protein sequence: CASSLETSYEQFF.

This chain uses TRBV6-5 with TRBJ2-2; no reliable D call. The V end lost 7 bases, the J end lost 1 base, and 7 bases lay between the germline ends. CDR3 length: 13 amino acids. Per the germline V gene, CDR1 is MNHEY and CDR2 is SVGAGI. The CDR3 DNA follows: TGTGCCAGCATTCTGGGGAACACCGGGGAGCTGTTTTTT. Encoded protein: CASILGNTGELFF.